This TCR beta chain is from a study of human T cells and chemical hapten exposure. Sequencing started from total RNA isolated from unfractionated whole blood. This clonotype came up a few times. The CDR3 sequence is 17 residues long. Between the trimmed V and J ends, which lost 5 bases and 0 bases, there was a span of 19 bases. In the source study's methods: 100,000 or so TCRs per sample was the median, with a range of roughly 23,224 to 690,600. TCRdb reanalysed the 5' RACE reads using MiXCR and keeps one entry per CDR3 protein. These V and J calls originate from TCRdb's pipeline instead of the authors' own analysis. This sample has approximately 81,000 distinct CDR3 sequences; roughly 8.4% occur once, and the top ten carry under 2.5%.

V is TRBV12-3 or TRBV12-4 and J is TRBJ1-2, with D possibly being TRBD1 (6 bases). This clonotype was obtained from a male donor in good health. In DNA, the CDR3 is TGTGCCAGCAGTCTCGGGACAAGCTTGATTTCTAACTATGGCTACACCTTC. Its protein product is CASSLGTSLISNYGYTF.